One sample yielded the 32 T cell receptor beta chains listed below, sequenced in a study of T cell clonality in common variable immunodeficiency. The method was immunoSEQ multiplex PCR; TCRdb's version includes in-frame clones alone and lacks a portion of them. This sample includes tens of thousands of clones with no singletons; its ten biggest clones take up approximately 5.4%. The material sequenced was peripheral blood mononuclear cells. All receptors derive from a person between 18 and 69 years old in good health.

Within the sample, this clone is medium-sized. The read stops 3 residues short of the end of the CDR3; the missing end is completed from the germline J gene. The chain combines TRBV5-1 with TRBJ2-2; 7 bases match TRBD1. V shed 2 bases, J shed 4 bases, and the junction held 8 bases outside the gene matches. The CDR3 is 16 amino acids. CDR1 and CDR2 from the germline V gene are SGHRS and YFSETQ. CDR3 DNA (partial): TGCGCCAGCAGCTTTGACAGGGCGGTTGGCACCGGGGAG. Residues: CASSFDRAVGTGE. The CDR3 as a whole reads CASSFDRAVGTGELFF.

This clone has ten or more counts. CDR3 sequence reads: CASSLDRVRETQYF. CDR3 bases read: TGCGCCAGCAGCTTGGATCGGGTCCGGGAGACC. V and J are TRBV5-1 and TRBJ2-5; no clear D gene. Read sequence stops 3 residues before the CDR3 end, and the germline J gene provides the missing end. In germline, CDR1 is SGHRS, CDR2 YFSETQ. Trimming took off 0 bases at V and 5 bases at J, with 11 bases between the two ends. The CDR3 consists of 14 residues.

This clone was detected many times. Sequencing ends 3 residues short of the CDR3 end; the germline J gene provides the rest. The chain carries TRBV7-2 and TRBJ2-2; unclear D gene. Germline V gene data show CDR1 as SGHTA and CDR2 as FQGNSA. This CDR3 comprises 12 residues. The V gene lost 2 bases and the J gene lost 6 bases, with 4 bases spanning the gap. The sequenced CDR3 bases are TGTGCCAGCAGCTTACTTGCCGGGGAG. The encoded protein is CASSLLAGE. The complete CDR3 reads CASSLLAGELFF. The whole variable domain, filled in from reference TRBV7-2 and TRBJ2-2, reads GAGVSQSPSNKVTEKGKDVELRCDPISGHTALYWYRQSLGQGLEFLIYFQGNSAPDKSGLPSDRFSAERTGGSVSTLTIQRTQQEDSAVYLCASSLLAGELFFGEGSRLTVL.

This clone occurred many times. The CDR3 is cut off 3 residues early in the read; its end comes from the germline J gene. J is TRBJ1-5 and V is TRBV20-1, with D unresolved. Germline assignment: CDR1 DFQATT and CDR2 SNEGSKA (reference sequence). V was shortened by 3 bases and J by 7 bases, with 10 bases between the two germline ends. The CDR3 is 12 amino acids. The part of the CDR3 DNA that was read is TGCAGTGCTAGTGCTCGGGGACAGCCC. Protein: CSASARGQP. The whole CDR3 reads CSASARGQPQHF.

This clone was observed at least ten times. Partial CDR3 DNA: TGCGCCAGCCGGGACAGAGGCTCTGGGGCCAACGTC. Its translation is CASRDRGSGANV. The CDR3 reads in full as CASRDRGSGANVLTF. The chain uses TRBV5-1 and TRBJ2-6; 7 bases agree with TRBD1. The CDR3 end lies 3 residues beyond the end of the read and is filled in from the germline J gene. Germline loops: CDR1 SGHRS, CDR2 YFSETQ. CDR3 length: 15 amino acids. The V gene end was trimmed by 7 bases and the J gene end by 0 bases; junction bases not matched to a gene: 4.

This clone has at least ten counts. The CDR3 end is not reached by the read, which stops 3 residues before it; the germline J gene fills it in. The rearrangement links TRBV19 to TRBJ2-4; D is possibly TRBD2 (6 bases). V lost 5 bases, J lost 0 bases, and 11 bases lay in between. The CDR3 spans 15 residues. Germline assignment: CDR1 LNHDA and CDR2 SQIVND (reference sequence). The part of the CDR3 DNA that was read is TGTGCCAGTAGTTTAGCGGTTGTAGCCAAAAACATT. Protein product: CASSLAVVAKNI. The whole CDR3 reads CASSLAVVAKNIQYF.

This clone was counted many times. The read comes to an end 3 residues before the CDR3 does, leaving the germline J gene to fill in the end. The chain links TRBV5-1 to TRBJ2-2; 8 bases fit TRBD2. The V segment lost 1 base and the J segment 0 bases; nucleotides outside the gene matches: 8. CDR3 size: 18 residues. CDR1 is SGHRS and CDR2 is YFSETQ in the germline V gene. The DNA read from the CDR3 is TGCGCCAGCAGCTTGAGAGTACTAGCGGAGACGAACACCGGGGAG. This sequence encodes CASSLRVLAETNTGE. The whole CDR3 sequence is CASSLRVLAETNTGELFF.

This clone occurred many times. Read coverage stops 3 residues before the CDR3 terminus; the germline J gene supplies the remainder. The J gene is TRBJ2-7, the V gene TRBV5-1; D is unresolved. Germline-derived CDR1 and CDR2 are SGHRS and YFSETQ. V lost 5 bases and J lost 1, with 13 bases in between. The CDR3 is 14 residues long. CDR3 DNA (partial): TGCGCCAGCAGTTCGCGTTTCTCATCCTACGAG. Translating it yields CASSSRFSSYE. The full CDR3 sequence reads CASSSRFSSYEQYF.

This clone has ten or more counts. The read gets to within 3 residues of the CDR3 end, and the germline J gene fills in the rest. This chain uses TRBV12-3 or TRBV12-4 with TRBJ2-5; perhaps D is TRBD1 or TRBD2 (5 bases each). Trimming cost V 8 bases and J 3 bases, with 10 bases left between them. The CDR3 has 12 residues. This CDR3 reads CASEGPEETQYF. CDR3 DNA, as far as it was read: TGTGCCAGCGAGGGGCCGGAAGAGACC.

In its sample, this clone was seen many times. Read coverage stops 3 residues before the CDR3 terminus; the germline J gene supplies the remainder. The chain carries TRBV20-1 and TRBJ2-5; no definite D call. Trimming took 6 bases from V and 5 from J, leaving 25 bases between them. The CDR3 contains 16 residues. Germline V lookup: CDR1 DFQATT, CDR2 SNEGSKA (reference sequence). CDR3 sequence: CSAPPAVAIAAETQYF. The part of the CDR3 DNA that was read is TGCAGTGCCCCCCCTGCTGTAGCAATAGCTGCCGAGACC.

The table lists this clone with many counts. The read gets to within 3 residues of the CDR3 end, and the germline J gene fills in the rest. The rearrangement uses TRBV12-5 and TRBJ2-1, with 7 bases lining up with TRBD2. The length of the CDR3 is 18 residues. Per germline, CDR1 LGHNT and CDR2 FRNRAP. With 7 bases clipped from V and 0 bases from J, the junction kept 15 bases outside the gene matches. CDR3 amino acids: CASALYVGRTSSYNEQFF. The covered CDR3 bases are TGTGCTAGTGCCCTTTATGTCGGGCGGACTAGCTCCTACAATGAG.

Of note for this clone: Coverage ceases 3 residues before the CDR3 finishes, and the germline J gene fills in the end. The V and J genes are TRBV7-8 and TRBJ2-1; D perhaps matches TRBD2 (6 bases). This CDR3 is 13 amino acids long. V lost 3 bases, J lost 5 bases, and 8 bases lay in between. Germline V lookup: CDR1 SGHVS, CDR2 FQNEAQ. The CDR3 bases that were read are TGTGCCAGCAGCTTCGGGACTGACAATGAG. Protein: CASSFGTDNE. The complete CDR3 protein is CASSFGTDNEQFF.

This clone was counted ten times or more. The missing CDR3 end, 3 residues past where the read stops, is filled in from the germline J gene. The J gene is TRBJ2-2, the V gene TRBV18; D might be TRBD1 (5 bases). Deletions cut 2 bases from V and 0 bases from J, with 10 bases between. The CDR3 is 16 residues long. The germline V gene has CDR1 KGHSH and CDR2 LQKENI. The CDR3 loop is CASSPWTRSNTGELFF. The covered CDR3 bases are TGTGCCAGCTCACCATGGACAAGATCGAACACCGGGGAG.

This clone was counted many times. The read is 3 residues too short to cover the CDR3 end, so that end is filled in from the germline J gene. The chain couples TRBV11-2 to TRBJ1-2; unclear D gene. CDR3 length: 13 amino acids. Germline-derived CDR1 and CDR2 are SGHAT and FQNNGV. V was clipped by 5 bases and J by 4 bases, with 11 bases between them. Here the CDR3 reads CASSPMSLYGYTF. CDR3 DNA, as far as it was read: TGTGCCAGCAGCCCTATGAGTCTCTATGGC. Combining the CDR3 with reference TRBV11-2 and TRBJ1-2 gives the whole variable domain EAGVAQSPRYKIIEKRQSVAFWCNPISGHATLYWYQQILGQGPKLLIQFQNNGVVDDSQLPKDRFSAERLKGVDSTLKIQPAKLEDSAVYLCASSPMSLYGYTFGSGTRLTVV.

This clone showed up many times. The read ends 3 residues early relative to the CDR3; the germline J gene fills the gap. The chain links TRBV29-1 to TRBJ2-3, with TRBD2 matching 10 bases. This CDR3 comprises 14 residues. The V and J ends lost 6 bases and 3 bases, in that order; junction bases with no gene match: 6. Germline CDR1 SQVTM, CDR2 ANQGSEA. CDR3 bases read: TGCAGCGTCACCGGGACTAGCGATACAGATACG. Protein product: CSVTGTSDTDT. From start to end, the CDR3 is CSVTGTSDTDTQYF.

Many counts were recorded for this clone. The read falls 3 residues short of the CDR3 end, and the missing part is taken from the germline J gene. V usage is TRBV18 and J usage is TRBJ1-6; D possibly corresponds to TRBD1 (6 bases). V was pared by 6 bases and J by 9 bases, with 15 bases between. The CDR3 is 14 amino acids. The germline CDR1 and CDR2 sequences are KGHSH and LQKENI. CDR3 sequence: CASSQGFNGSPLHF. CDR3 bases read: TGTGCCAGCTCGCAGGGGTTCAACGGTTCACCC.

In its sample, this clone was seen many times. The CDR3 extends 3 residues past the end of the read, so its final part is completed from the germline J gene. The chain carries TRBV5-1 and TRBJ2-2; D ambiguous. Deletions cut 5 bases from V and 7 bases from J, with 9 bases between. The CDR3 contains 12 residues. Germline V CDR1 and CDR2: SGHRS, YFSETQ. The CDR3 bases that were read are TGCGCCAGCAGATTAGTTGGCGGGGAG. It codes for CASRLVGGE. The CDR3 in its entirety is CASRLVGGELFF.

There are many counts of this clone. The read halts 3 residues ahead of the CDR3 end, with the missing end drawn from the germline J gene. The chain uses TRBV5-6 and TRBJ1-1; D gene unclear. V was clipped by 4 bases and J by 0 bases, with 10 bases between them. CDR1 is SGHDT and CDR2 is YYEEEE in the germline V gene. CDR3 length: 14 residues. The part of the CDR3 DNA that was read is TGTGCCAGCAGCCCCGTGGCCATGAACACTGAA. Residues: CASSPVAMNTE. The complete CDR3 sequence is CASSPVAMNTEAFF.

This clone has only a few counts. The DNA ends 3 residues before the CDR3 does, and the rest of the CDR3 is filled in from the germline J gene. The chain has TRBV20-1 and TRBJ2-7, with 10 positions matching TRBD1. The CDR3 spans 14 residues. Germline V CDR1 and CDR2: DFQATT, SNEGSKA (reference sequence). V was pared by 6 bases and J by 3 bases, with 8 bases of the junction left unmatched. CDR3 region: CSASSDRGVYEQYF. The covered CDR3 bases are TGCAGTGCGTCCTCGGACAGGGGGGTCTACGAG.

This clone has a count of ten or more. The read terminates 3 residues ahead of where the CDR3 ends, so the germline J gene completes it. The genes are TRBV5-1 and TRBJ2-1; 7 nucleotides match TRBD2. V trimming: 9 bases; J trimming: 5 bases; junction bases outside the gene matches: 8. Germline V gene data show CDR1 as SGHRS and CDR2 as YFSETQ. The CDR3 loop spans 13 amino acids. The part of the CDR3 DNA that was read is TGCGCCACCCGCCAGGGAGGGAACAATGAG. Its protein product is CATRQGGNNE. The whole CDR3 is CATRQGGNNEQFF.

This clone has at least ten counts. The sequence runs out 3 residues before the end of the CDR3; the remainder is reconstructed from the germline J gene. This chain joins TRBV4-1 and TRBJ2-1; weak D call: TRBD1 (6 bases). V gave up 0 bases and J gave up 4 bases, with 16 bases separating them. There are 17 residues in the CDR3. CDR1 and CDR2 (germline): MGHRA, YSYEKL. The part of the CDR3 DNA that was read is TGCGCCAGCAGCCAAGATTTCCCAGGGGTCCTTTACAATGAG. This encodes CASSQDFPGVLYNE. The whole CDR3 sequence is CASSQDFPGVLYNEQFF.

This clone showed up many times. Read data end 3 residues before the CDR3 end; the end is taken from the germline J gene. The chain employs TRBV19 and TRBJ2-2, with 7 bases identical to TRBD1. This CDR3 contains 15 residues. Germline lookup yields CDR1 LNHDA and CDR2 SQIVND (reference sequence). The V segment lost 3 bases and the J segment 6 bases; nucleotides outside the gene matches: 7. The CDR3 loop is CASSIPGTASGELFF. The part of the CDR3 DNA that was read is TGTGCCAGTAGTATCCCCGGGACAGCGTCCGGGGAG.

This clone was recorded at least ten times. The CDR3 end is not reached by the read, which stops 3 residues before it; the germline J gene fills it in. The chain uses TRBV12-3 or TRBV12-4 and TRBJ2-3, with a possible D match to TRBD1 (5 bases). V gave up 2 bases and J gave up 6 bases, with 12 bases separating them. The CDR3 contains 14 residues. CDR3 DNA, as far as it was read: TGTGCCAGCAGTTTATGGCAGGGCAGGGATACG. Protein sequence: CASSLWQGRDT. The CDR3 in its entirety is CASSLWQGRDTQYF.

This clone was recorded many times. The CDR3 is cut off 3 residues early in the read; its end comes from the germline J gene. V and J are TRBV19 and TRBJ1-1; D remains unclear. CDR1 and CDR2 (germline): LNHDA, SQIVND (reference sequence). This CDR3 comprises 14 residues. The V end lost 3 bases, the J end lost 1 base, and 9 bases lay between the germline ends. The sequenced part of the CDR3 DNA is TGTGCCAGTAGTATTCCATACTCGAACACTGAA. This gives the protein CASSIPYSNTE. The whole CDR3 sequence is CASSIPYSNTEAFF.

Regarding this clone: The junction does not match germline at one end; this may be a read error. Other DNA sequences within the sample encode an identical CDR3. The CDR3 bases that were read are TGTGCTAGTAGTTTTAACTTGAACACTGAA. Translation gives CASSFNLNTE. The full-length CDR3 reads as CASSFNLNTEAFF. The chain joins TRBV19 to TRBJ1-1; unclear D gene. The read finishes 3 residues shy of the CDR3 end, and the germline J gene is used to complete it. Germline values: CDR1 LNHDA, CDR2 SQIVND (reference sequence). This CDR3 has 13 residues.

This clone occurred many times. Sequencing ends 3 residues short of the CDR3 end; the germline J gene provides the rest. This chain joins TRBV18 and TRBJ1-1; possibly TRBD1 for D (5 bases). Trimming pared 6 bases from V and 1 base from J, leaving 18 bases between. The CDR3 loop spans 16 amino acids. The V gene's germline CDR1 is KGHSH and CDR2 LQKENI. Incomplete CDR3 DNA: TGTGCCAGCTCCCCATGGGGCGGGGCGCGGAACACTGAA. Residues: CASSPWGGARNTE. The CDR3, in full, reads CASSPWGGARNTEAFF. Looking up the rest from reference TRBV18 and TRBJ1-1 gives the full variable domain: NAGVMQNPRHLVRRRGQEARLRCSPMKGHSHVYWYRQLPEEGLKFMVYLQKENIIDESGMPKERFSAEFPKEGPSILRIQQVVRGDSAAYFCASSPWGGARNTEAFFGQGTRLTVV.

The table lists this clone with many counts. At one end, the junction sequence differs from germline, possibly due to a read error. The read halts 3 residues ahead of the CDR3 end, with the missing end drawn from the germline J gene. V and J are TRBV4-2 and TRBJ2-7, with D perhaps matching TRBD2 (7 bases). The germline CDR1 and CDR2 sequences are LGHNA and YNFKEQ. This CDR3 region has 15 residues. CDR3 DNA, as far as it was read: TGCGCCAGCAGCCAAGCAAGGGGGGGCCCCTACGAG. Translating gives CASSQARGGPYE. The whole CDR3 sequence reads CASSQARGGPYEQYF.

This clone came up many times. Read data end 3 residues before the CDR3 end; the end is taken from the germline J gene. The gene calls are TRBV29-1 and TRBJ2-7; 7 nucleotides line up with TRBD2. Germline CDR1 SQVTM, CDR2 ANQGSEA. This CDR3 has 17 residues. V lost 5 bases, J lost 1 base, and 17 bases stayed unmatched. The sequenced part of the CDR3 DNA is TGCAGCGTTAGGGGAATTCCCCGGGACTACAAGTCCTACGAG. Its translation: CSVRGIPRDYKSYE. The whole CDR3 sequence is CSVRGIPRDYKSYEQYF.

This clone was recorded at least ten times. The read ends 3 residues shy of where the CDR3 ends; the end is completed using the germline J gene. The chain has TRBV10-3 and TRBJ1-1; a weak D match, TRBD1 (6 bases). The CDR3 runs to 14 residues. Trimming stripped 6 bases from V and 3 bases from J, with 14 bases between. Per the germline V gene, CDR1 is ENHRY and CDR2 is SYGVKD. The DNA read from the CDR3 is TGTGCCATCAGCTTAGGGGGTCAGGACACTGAA. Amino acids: CAISLGGQDTE. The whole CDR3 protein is CAISLGGQDTEAFF.

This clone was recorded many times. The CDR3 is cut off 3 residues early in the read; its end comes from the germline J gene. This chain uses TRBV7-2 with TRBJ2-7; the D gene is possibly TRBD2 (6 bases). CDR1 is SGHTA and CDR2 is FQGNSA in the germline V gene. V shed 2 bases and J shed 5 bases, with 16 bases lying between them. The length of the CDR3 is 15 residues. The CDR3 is CASSLTASVPHEQYF. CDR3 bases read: TGTGCCAGCAGCTTAACGGCTAGCGTTCCCCACGAG.

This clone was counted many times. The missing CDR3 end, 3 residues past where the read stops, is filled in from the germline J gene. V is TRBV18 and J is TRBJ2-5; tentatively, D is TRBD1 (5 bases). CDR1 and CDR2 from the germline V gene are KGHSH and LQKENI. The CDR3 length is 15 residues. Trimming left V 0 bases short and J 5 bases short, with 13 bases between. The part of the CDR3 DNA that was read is TGTGCCAGCTCACCACCAGGGGCGGTTAGTGAGACC. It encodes CASSPPGAVSET. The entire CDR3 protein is CASSPPGAVSETQYF.

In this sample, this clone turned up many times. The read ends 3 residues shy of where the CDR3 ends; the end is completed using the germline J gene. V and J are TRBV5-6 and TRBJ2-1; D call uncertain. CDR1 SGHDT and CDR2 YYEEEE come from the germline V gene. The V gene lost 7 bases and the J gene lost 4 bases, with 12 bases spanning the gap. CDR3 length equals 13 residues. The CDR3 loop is CASGINIYNEQFF. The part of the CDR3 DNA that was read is TGTGCCAGCGGTATAAACATATACAATGAG.